The 14 T cell receptor beta chains below come from one sample, sequenced in a study of blood T cell repertoires in COVID-19. The table came from immunoSEQ multiplex PCR; TCRdb's copy has only in-frame clones and leaves some out. Here the sample spans 390,000 or so clones, more than 75% being singletons. The sequenced sample was peripheral blood. Source of these receptors: a woman aged 25-40 years with COVID-19, enrolled during active disease.

The rearrangement links TRBV27 to TRBJ1-6, with D hard to call. This CDR3 is built from 15 residues. Germline V gene lookup returns CDR1 MNHEY and CDR2 SMNVEV (reference sequence). Trimming removed 8 bases at V and 7 bases at J, with 18 bases between. DNA of the CDR3: TGTGCCAGCGCGAAGCCAACACTGGAGAATTCACCCCTCCACTTT. Translated: CASAKPTLENSPLHF.

V usage is TRBV7-6 and J usage is TRBJ2-3; D gene unclear. The CDR3 has 13 residues. The V and J ends lost 1 base and 8 bases respectively, with 10 bases between them. Germline V gene sequence: CDR1 SGHVS, CDR2 FNYEAQ. Here the CDR3 reads CASSLGNAVTQYF. In nucleotides, the CDR3 is TGTGCCAGCAGCTTAGGCAACGCGGTTACGCAGTATTTT.

This chain links TRBV19 with TRBJ1-3; tentative D call: TRBD1 (6 bases). This CDR3 region has 15 residues. The V gene lost 5 bases and the J gene lost 0 bases, with 11 bases spanning the gap. Looked up from germline, CDR1 is LNHDA and CDR2 is SQIVND (reference sequence). CDR3 sequence: CASSQTGTSGNTIYF. The CDR3 DNA reads as TGTGCCAGTAGTCAAACAGGGACCTCTGGAAACACCATATATTTT.

This chain links TRBV10-1 with TRBJ2-2; D gene unclear. The CDR3 length is 12 residues. V shed 6 bases and J shed 1 base, with 3 bases lying between them. CDR1 and CDR2 from the germline V gene are WNHNN and SYGVQD (reference sequence). The CDR3 coding sequence is TGCGCCAGCAGCGGGAACACCGGGGAGCTGTTTTTT. This encodes CASSGNTGELFF.

V and J are TRBV7-2 and TRBJ2-7; perhaps TRBD2 as D (6 bases). V lost 1 base and J 3 bases, leaving 19 bases between the germline ends. CDR1 and CDR2 (germline): SGHTA, FQGNSA. The CDR3 runs to 17 residues. CDR3 protein: CASSLGHGFAGYYEQYF. CDR3 nucleotides: TGTGCCAGCAGCTTAGGACATGGCTTTGCGGGATACTACGAGCAGTACTTC.

J is TRBJ2-2 and V is TRBV28; TRBD1 agrees at 9 bases. Germline V gene lookup returns CDR1 MDHEN and CDR2 SYDVKM. V trimming: 7 bases; J trimming: 5 bases; junction bases outside the gene matches: 11. The CDR3 is 16 residues long. CDR3 sequence reads: CASISPPGTGTGELFF. CDR3 DNA: TGTGCCAGCATTTCCCCCCCCGGGACAGGGACCGGGGAGCTGTTTTTT.

This rearrangement joins TRBV7-6 to TRBJ2-7; D might be TRBD2 (6 bases). Trimming pared 2 bases from V and 2 bases from J, leaving 13 bases between. CDR3 length: 15 amino acids. Germline V gene sequence: CDR1 SGHVS, CDR2 FNYEAQ. In nucleotides, the CDR3 is TGTGCCAGCAGCTTACCCGGGACTGGAACCTACGAGCAGTACTTC. It is translated as CASSLPGTGTYEQYF.

This chain links TRBV3-1 (or the pseudogene TRBV3-2) with TRBJ2-2; D perhaps matches TRBD2 (6 bases). Germline CDR1 LGHDT, CDR2 YNNKEL (reference sequence). The CDR3 has 15 amino acids. V lost 5 bases and J 5 bases, leaving 15 bases between the germline ends. Here the CDR3 reads CASSLRGRETGELFF. In nucleotides, the CDR3 is TGTGCCAGCAGCTTAAGGGGACGGGAGACCGGGGAGCTGTTTTTT.

V gene TRBV6-4 combines with J gene TRBJ2-1; 13 bases line up with TRBD2. This CDR3 has 16 residues. Trimming at V came to 5 bases and at J to 7 bases, leaving 8 bases not matched to a gene. Germline CDR1 is MRHNA and CDR2 is SNTAGT. CDR3 sequence reads: CASSWTSGRGRNEQFF. In nucleotides, the CDR3 is TGTGCCAGCAGTTGGACTAGCGGGAGAGGTCGAAATGAGCAGTTCTTC.

The chain combines TRBV6-6 with TRBJ2-5; D is ambiguous. The CDR3 loop spans 14 amino acids. Germline CDR1 is MNHNY and CDR2 is SVGAGI (reference sequence). The V and J ends lost 0 bases and 1 base respectively, with 6 bases between them. CDR3 sequence reads: CASSYSTLQETQYF. CDR3 sequence (DNA): TGTGCCAGCAGTTACTCCACTCTCCAAGAGACCCAGTACTTC.

The chain uses TRBV7-8 and TRBJ2-2, with a weak D call TRBD1 (6 bases). The CDR3 consists of 14 residues. Germline values: CDR1 SGHVS, CDR2 FQNEAQ. Trimming removed 1 base at V and 5 bases at J, with 8 bases between. The CDR3 sequence is CASSLGGRTGELFF. The DNA for the CDR3 is TGTGCCAGCAGCTTAGGGGGGCGGACCGGGGAGCTGTTTTTT.

Only one count was recorded for this clone. This rearrangement joins TRBV25-1 to TRBJ1-2; no reliable D call. The CDR3 sequence is 14 residues long. Trimming shortened V by 1 base and J by 8 bases, and 14 bases separated the two germline ends. The V gene's germline CDR1 is MGHDK and CDR2 SYGVNS. The CDR3 is CASSEFDGGTGYTF. The CDR3 region has the DNA TGTGCCAGCAGTGAATTTGATGGCGGTACGGGCTACACCTTC.

The chain is built from TRBV2 and TRBJ2-1; TRBD2 matches at 7 bases. There are 15 residues in the CDR3. With V trimmed by 3 bases and J by 4 bases, 6 bases remained unmatched. The germline V gene encodes CDR1 SNHLY and CDR2 FYNNEI. CDR3 bases: TGTGCCAGCAGTGATAGACTAGCAAATTACAATGAGCAGTTCTTC. This translates into CASSDRLANYNEQFF.

This chain links TRBV9 with TRBJ2-3; D unclear. This CDR3 is 13 amino acids long. Germline lookup yields CDR1 SGDLS and CDR2 YYNGEE. Trimming took off 0 bases at V and 6 bases at J, with 8 bases between the two ends. CDR3 protein: CASSVGPRDTQYF. CDR3 nucleotide sequence: TGTGCCAGCAGCGTAGGTCCTAGGGATACGCAGTATTTT.